This TCR beta chain was obtained from a study of beta chain features in type 1 diabetes. Regarding the study as a whole: Whatever favoring of shorter templates PCR might show would apply equally to patients and controls. All four CD4+ subsets from Type 1 diabetes patients carried moderately but significantly shorter TCRB CDR3s.

This clone showed up just a few times. The antigen remains unidentified. The CDR3 spans 15 residues. J was trimmed by 5 bases and V by 5 bases; bases with no gene match: 7. Germline V lookup: CDR1 LNHDA, CDR2 SQIVND (reference sequence). Isolation of CD4+ naive, central memory, regulatory and stem cell-like memory cells was achieved by sorting via CD45RO/CCR7/CD25/CD127/CD95/CD27. Reverse transcription of all isolated RNA meant that expressed TCRB transcripts were sequenced. TCRdb keeps only in-frame clones here, not all; method: immunoSEQ multiplex PCR. The repertoire consists of hundreds of thousands of clones, with approximately 10% occurring once and the leading ten covering roughly 0.017%.

The source of this sequence is a man aged 25 to 40 with type 1 diabetes. The sequenced sample consisted of naive CD4+ T cells from blood. The chain couples TRBV19 to TRBJ2-3, with 10 bases fitting TRBD1. This CDR3 reads CASSQRQGAEDTQYF. The CDR3 nucleotides read TGTGCCAGTAGTCAAAGACAGGGGGCAGAAGATACGCAGTATTTT.